Presented here are 22 T cell receptor beta chains from one specimen sequenced in a study of human T cells and chemical hapten exposure. MiXCR, applied by TCRdb to the RACE reads, yields one record per CDR3 protein. The sample contains some 250,000 distinct CDR3 sequences, almost 8% of which appear only once. Time point indicated: pre-sensitization, week 0. Treatment denoted: therapeutic diphenylcyclopropenone sensitization with weekly scalp DPC. The sequenced sample was whole blood, obtained in connection with sensitization to the hapten diphenylcyclopropenone (DPC). Source of these receptors: a young man with alopecia areata. Some clones in this sample may be carry-over from other donors' samples.

The table lists this clonotype with a few counts. V is TRBV15 and J is TRBJ1-1, with D possibly TRBD1 on 6 matching bases. Germline CDR1 is LNHNV and CDR2 is YYDKDF (reference sequence). CDR3 length: 16 residues. V lost 0 bases to trimming and J lost 1 base, with 12 bases between them. The CDR3 coding sequence is TGTGCCACCAGCAGAGATCTTGAGGGGGGGAACACTGAAGCTTTCTTT. This codes for CATSRDLEGGNTEAFF.

This rearrangement joins TRBV6-5 to TRBJ1-6; tentatively, D is TRBD1 (6 bases). The CDR3 consists of 13 residues. Germline assignment: CDR1 MNHEY and CDR2 SVGAGI. Trimming removed 3 bases from V and 9 bases from J, with 9 bases in between. In DNA, the CDR3 is TGTGCCAGCAGTTATTACAGGGTTTCACCCCTCCACTTT. It is translated as CASSYYRVSPLHF.

This clonotype was seen many times. The chain employs TRBV5-6 and TRBJ1-3, with 7 nucleotides matching TRBD1. Unmatched junction bases numbered 6, after V lost 2 bases and J lost 4 bases. The CDR3 length is 15 residues. In germline, CDR1 is SGHDT, CDR2 YYEEEE. The CDR3 is CASSLTPGQGNTIYF. CDR3 coding DNA: TGTGCCAGCAGCTTAACTCCGGGACAGGGAAACACCATATATTTT.

The rearrangement links TRBV29-1 to TRBJ1-2; the D gene is possibly TRBD1 (5 bases). The CDR3 runs 13 residues. Trimming took off 4 bases at V and 5 bases at J, with 14 bases between the two ends. Looked up from germline, CDR1 is SQVTM and CDR2 is ANQGSEA. The CDR3 protein is CSVAPTDQYGYTF. The CDR3 DNA is TGCAGCGTTGCTCCGACAGATCAGTATGGCTACACCTTC.

This clonotype came up a few times. The V and J genes are TRBV20-1 and TRBJ1-4, with TRBD1 matching 11 bases. Trimming took 6 bases from V and 6 from J; bases not matched to a gene: 3. Looked up from germline, CDR1 is DFQATT and CDR2 is SNEGSKA (reference sequence). The CDR3 loop spans 13 amino acids. The CDR3 nucleotides read TGCAGTGCCGGACAGGGGGCTTATGAAAAACTGTTTTTT. Protein sequence: CSAGQGAYEKLFF.

This clonotype has only a few counts. The V gene is TRBV6-2 or TRBV6-3, the J gene TRBJ1-6; 7 bases fit TRBD1. The CDR3 is 13 amino acids. The germline V gene has CDR1 MNHEY and CDR2 SVGEGT. With V trimmed by 6 bases and J by 8 bases, 4 bases remained unmatched. CDR3 protein: CASRQGSDSPLHF. The CDR3 DNA is TGTGCCAGCAGACAGGGGAGTGATTCACCCCTCCACTTT.

This clonotype has just a few counts. The rearrangement uses TRBV2 and TRBJ1-2, with TRBD1 matching over 10 bases. With 11 bases clipped from V and 4 bases from J, the junction kept 7 bases outside the gene matches. This CDR3 region has 13 residues. Germline loops: CDR1 SNHLY, CDR2 FYNNEI. The CDR3 region has the DNA TGTGCCGGTGGGACAGGGGATTTCTATGGCTACACCTTC. This gives the protein CAGGTGDFYGYTF.

This sequence joins TRBV6-2 or TRBV6-3 and TRBJ1-1; no clear D. Germline V gene sequence: CDR1 MNHEY, CDR2 SVGEGT. CDR3 length equals 12 residues. With 6 bases removed from V and 6 bases from J, the gap between germline ends came to 11 bases. This CDR3 reads CASSRLHPEAFF. CDR3 DNA: TGTGCCAGCAGCCGACTTCACCCTGAAGCTTTCTTT.

Concerning this clonotype: A read error may account for a junction end that differs from germline. J is TRBJ1-6 and V is TRBV7-8; no definite D call. Germline CDR1 reads SGHVS; CDR2 reads FQNEAQ. The CDR3 consists of 16 residues. The CDR3 here is CASSIRAPSYDSPLHF. Written as DNA, the CDR3 is TGTGCCAGCAGCATTAGGGCCCCCTCCTATGATTCACCCCTCCACTTT.

This clonotype was picked up a small number of times. V and J are TRBV29-1 and TRBJ2-7; D may match TRBD1 or TRBD2 (5 bases each). This CDR3 spans 11 amino acids. V was clipped by 6 bases and J by 6 bases, with 12 bases between them. Germline CDR1 is SQVTM and CDR2 is ANQGSEA. CDR3 sequence reads: CSVAGALEQYF. The CDR3, as DNA: TGCAGCGTAGCCGGGGCCCTCGAGCAGTACTTC.

The chain has TRBV12-3 or TRBV12-4 and TRBJ2-1; D possibly corresponds to TRBD1 (5 bases). This CDR3 contains 15 residues. V was pared by 5 bases and J by 4 bases, with 15 bases between. The CDR3 DNA follows: TGTGCCAGCAGTAGATCAAGGGGTGCTTACAATGAGCAGTTCTTC. Its translation: CASSRSRGAYNEQFF.

This clonotype was observed at least ten times. The chain links TRBV12-3 or TRBV12-4 to TRBJ2-2; the D is unclear. Trimming cost V 8 bases and J 12 bases, with 13 bases left between them. The CDR3 is made up of 11 amino acids. The CDR3 sequence is CASGSNRKLFF. CDR3 bases: TGTGCCAGCGGATCAAATAGAAAGCTGTTTTTT.

The chain uses TRBV27 and TRBJ1-5; D is uncertain. CDR1 is MNHEY and CDR2 is SMNVEV in the germline V gene (reference sequence). CDR3 size: 13 residues. The V end lost 3 bases, the J end lost 4 bases, and 7 bases lay between the germline ends. The CDR3 coding sequence is TGTGCCAGCAGTTTCAATGGTAATCAGCCCCAGCATTTT. It yields the protein CASSFNGNQPQHF.

J is TRBJ2-1 and V is TRBV29-1, with unresolved D. V lost 4 bases, J lost 2 bases, and 12 bases lay in between. Germline V gene sequence: CDR1 SQVTM, CDR2 ANQGSEA. CDR3 length: 14 residues. The CDR3 reads CSVGVDRPYNEQFF. The CDR3 region has the DNA TGCAGCGTTGGCGTAGACCGACCCTACAATGAGCAGTTCTTC.

This chain connects TRBV2 to TRBJ2-7, with D possibly TRBD2 on 5 matching bases. V was clipped by 7 bases and J by 6 bases, with 19 bases between them. Germline loops: CDR1 SNHLY, CDR2 FYNNEI. This CDR3 spans 14 amino acids. The CDR3 loop reads CASTREGLASEQYF. In DNA, the CDR3 is TGTGCCAGCACTAGAGAGGGCTTGGCCAGCGAGCAGTACTTC.

This clonotype was detected a few times. V usage is TRBV27 and J usage is TRBJ1-1, with D possibly matching TRBD1 (5 bases). The CDR3 has 16 residues. The germline V gene encodes CDR1 MNHEY and CDR2 SMNVEV (reference sequence). V lost 4 bases, J lost 6 bases, and 21 bases lay in between. CDR3 nucleotides: TGTGCCAGCAGTTCTCCAACCTTAACAGGTAACGCTGAAGCTTTCTTT. It codes for CASSSPTLTGNAEAFF.

This clonotype came up many times. This CDR3 reads CATSEGGLYNEQFF. The DNA for the CDR3 is TGTGCCACCAGTGAGGGGGGACTTTACAATGAGCAGTTCTTC. This chain uses TRBV24-1 with TRBJ2-1, with D possibly being TRBD2 (6 bases). Trimming stripped 4 bases from V and 4 bases from J, with 10 bases between. The CDR3 is 14 residues long. Germline CDR1 KGHDR, CDR2 SFDVKD.

The chain has TRBV12-3 or TRBV12-4 and TRBJ1-1; no firm D call. Trimming shortened V by 3 bases and J by 2 bases, and 10 bases separated the two germline ends. The CDR3 sequence is 14 residues long. DNA for the CDR3: TGTGCCAGCAGTTTCTGGGCCCTAAACACTGAAGCTTTCTTT. Translation: CASSFWALNTEAFF.

The chain links TRBV6-5 to TRBJ1-2, with D unclear. Germline CDR1 reads MNHEY; CDR2 reads SVGAGI. Trimming left V 6 bases short and J 5 bases short, with 13 bases between. The CDR3 length is 13 residues. In DNA form, the CDR3 reads TGTGCCAGCAGCTCGGGCCCTTTTTATGGCTACACCTTC. Encoded protein: CASSSGPFYGYTF.

On this clonotype itself: One end of the junction varies from germline; a read error may be responsible. V is TRBV7-7 and J is TRBJ2-6; 7 bases match TRBD1. This CDR3 comprises 18 residues. The germline V gene has CDR1 SSHAT and CDR2 FNYEAQ (reference sequence). Written as DNA, the CDR3 is TGTGCCAGCAGCCCCTCGACAGGGTCCTCTCATGGGGCCAACGTCCTGACTTTT. Protein sequence: CASSPSTGSSHGANVLTF.

This clonotype came up many times. The chain recombines TRBV6-4 with TRBJ2-7, with D uncertain. The CDR3 consists of 12 residues. V shed 5 bases and J shed 5 bases, with 10 bases lying between them. Germline V gene data show CDR1 as MRHNA and CDR2 as SNTAGT. For the CDR3, the DNA is TGTGCCAGCAGTATCAACACAGACGAGCAGTACTTC. It is translated as CASSINTDEQYF.

There are many counts of this clonotype. The chain joins TRBV6-1 to TRBJ1-6; TRBD1 might be the D (6 bases). V was cut by 3 bases and J by 9 bases, with 12 bases left in between. Germline V gives CDR1 MNHNS, CDR2 SASEGT. The CDR3 extends over 14 amino acids. CDR3 protein: CASSDLGAVSPLHF. DNA of the CDR3: TGTGCCAGCAGTGATCTGGGGGCCGTTTCACCCCTCCACTTT.